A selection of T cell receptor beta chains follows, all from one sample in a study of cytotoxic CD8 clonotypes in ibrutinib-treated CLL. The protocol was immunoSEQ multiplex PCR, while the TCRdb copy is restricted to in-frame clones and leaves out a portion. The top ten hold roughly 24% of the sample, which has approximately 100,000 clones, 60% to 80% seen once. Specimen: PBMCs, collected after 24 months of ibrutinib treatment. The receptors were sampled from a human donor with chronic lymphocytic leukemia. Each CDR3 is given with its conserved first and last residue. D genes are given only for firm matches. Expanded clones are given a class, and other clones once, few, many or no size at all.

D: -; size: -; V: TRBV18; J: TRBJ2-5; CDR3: CASSPVGAQETQYF; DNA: TGTGCCAGCTCACCGGTCGGGGCCCAAGAGACCCAGTACTTC
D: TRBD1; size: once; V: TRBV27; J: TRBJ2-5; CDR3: CASKTLGQGKETQYF; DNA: TGTGCCAGCAAAACCCTGGGACAGGGTAAAGAGACCCAGTACTTC
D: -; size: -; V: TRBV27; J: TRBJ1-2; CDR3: CASSLFTGQPSVGYTF; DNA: TGTGCCAGCAGTTTATTCACCGGGCAGCCCTCAGTGGGCTACACCTTC
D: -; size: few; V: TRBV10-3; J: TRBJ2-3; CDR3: CAISESGDTQYF; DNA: TGTGCCATCAGTGAGTCAGGGGATACGCAGTATTTT
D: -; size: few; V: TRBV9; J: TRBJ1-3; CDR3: CASSVAYRSSGNTIYF; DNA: TGTGCCAGCAGCGTAGCGTACAGGAGCTCTGGAAACACCATATATTTT
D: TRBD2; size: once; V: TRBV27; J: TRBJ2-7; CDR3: CASSFASGRSYEQYF; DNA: TGTGCCAGCAGTTTCGCGAGCGGGAGGTCCTACGAGCAGTACTTC
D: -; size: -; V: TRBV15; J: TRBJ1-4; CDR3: CATSRGGGEGFKYEKLFF; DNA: TGTGCCACCAGCCGCGGAGGGGGGGAAGGGTTCAAGTATGAAAAACTGTTTTTT
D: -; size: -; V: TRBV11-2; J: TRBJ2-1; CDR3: CASSNDRGNEQFF; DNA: TGTGCCAGCAGCAACGACCGGGGGAATGAGCAGTTCTTC
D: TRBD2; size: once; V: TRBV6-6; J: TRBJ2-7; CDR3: CASSYSLRETHEQYF; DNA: TGTGCCAGCAGTTACTCGTTGCGGGAGACCCACGAGCAGTACTTC
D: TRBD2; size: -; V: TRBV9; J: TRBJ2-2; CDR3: CASSVGLADTGELFF; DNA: TGTGCCAGCAGCGTAGGACTAGCGGACACCGGGGAGCTGTTTTTT
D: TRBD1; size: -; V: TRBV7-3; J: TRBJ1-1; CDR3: CASRSGQDEAFF; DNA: TGTGCCAGCAGGTCTGGACAGGATGAAGCTTTCTTT
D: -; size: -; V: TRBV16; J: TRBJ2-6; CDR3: CASSLQWSGANVLTF; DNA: TGTGCCAGCAGCCTGCAATGGTCTGGGGCCAACGTCCTGACTTTC
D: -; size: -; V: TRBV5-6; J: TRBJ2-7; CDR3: CASSFVAGQYEQYF; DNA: TGTGCCAGCAGCTTTGTGGCAGGGCAGTACGAGCAGTACTTC
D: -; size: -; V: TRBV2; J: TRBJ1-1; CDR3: CASSDIGGNTEAFF; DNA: TGTGCCAGCAGTGACATTGGGGGGAACACTGAAGCTTTCTTT
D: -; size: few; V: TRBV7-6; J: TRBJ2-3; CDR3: CASSSLETDTQYF; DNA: TGTGCCAGCAGCTCCCTCGAAACAGATACGCAGTATTTT
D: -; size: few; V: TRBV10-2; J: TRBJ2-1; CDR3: CASRRPLGRDNEQFF; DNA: TGCGCCAGCAGGAGACCCCTGGGAAGAGACAATGAGCAGTTCTTC
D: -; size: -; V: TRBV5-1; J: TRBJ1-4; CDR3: CASSLGQGWEKLFF; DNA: TGCGCCAGCAGCTTGGGCCAGGGGTGGGAAAAACTGTTTTTT
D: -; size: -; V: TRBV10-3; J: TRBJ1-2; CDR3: CAITDLGGYGYTF; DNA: TGTGCCATCACGGATCTAGGGGGCTATGGCTACACCTTC
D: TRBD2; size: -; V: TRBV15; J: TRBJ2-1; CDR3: CATRQGGAGDYNEQFF; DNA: TGTGCCACCAGGCAAGGGGGAGCGGGAGACTACAATGAGCAGTTCTTC
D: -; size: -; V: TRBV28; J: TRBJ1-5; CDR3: CASSSPHQPQHF; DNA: TGTGCCAGCAGTTCGCCCCATCAGCCCCAGCATTTT
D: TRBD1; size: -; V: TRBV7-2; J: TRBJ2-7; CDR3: CASSEGQGGTYEQYF; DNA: TGTGCCAGCAGCGAAGGACAGGGAGGCACCTACGAGCAGTACTTC
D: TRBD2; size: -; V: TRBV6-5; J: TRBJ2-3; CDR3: CASSRLAGGDTQYF; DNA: TGTGCCAGCAGTCGGCTAGCGGGAGGAGATACGCAGTATTTT
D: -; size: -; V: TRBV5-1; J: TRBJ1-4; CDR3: CASSLSGVGKNEKLFF; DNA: TGCGCCAGCAGCTTGTCTGGTGTAGGGAAAAATGAAAAACTGTTTTTT
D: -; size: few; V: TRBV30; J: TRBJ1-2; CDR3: CAWTSLYGYTF; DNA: TGTGCCTGGACAAGCTTATATGGCTACACCTTC
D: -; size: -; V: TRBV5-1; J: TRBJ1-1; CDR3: CASSLDGQKNTEAFF; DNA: TGCGCCAGCAGCTTGGACGGACAGAAGAACACTGAAGCTTTCTTT
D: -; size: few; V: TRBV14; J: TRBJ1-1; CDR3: CASSPPGGGGTEAFF; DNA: TGTGCCAGCAGCCCCCCAGGTGGGGGCGGCACTGAAGCTTTCTTT
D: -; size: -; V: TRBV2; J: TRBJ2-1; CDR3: CASSERRYEQFF; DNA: TGTGCCAGCAGTGAACGTCGATATGAGCAGTTCTTC
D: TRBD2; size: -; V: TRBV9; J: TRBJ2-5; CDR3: CASSVGGRAEETQYF; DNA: TGTGCCAGCAGCGTTGGCGGGAGGGCCGAAGAGACCCAGTACTTC
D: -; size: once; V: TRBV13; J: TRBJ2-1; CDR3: CASSLDSRAGRTYNEQFF; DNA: TGTGCCAGCAGCTTAGATTCAAGGGCGGGACGAACCTACAATGAGCAGTTCTTC
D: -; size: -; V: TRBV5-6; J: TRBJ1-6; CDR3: CASRSFAPRGAPLHF; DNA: TGTGCCAGCAGGTCATTCGCCCCGCGAGGAGCACCCCTCCACTTT
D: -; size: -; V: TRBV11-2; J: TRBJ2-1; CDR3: CASSLVTNEQFF; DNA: TGTGCCAGCAGCTTAGTAACCAATGAGCAGTTCTTC
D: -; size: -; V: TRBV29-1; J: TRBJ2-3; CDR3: CSVEAAKGSTDTQYF; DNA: TGCAGCGTTGAAGCTGCCAAGGGGAGCACAGATACGCAGTATTTT
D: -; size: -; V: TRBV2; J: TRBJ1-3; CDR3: CASRLSGNTIYF; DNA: TGTGCCAGCAGGCTCTCTGGAAACACCATATATTTT
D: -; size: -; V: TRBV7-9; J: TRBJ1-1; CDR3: CASRREGVRNTEAFF; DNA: TGTGCCAGCAGAAGGGAGGGGGTTCGGAACACTGAAGCTTTCTTT
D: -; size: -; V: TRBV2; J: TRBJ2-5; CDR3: CASIRTNKGKTQETQYF; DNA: TGTGCCAGCATTCGAACCAACAAGGGAAAAACGCAAGAGACCCAGTACTTC
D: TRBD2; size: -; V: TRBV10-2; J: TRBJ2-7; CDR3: CASSNTAGATLREQYF; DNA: TGCGCCAGCAGTAACACAGCGGGGGCGACGCTGAGAGAGCAGTACTTC
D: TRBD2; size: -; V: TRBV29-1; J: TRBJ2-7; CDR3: CSVEASGRSEQYF; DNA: TGCAGCGTTGAGGCTAGCGGGAGGAGTGAGCAGTACTTC
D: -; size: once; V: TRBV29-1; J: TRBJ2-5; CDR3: CSVSTGETQYF; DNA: TGCAGCGTCTCGACTGGGGAGACCCAGTACTTC
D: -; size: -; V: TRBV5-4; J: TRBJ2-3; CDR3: CASSLGGRASDTQYF; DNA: TGTGCCAGCAGCTTGGGGGGAAGGGCATCAGATACGCAGTATTTT
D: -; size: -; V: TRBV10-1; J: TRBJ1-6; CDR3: CASSSYGPTLPRCSPLHF; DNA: TGCGCCAGCAGTAGTTACGGGCCCACCCTCCCGAGGTGTTCACCCCTCCACTTT
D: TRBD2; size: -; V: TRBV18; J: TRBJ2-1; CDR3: CASSLGLGAEQFF; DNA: TGTGCCAGCTCACTGGGACTAGGGGCTGAGCAGTTCTTC
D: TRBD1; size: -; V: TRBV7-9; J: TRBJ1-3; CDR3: CASRARDRAGNTIYF; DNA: TGTGCCAGCAGAGCTCGGGACAGGGCTGGAAACACCATATATTTT
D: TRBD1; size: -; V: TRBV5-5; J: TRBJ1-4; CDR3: CASSPGQGHEKLFF; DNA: TGTGCCAGCAGCCCTGGACAGGGACATGAAAAACTGTTTTTT
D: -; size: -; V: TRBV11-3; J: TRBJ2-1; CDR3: CASSPEGRSEQFF; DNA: TGTGCCAGCAGCCCAGAAGGGCGGTCTGAGCAGTTCTTC
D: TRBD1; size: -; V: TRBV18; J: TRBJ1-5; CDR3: CASSPPNPGQSNQPQHF; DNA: TGTGCCAGCTCACCTCCAAATCCGGGACAGAGTAATCAGCCCCAGCATTTT
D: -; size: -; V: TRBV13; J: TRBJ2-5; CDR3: CASSLRQGGETQYF; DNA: TGTGCCAGCAGCTTAAGACAGGGAGGAGAGACCCAGTACTTC
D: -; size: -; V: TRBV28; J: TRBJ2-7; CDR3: CASSQGRDEQYF; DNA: TGTGCCAGCAGCCAAGGCAGGGACGAGCAGTACTTC
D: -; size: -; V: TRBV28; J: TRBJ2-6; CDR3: CASSYPGAGTGANVLTF; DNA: TGTGCCAGCAGTTACCCGGGGGCCGGGACGGGGGCCAACGTCCTGACTTTC
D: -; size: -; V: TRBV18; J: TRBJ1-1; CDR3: CASSQGGGMNTEAFF; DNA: TGTGCCAGCTCACAAGGGGGAGGAATGAACACTGAAGCTTTCTTT
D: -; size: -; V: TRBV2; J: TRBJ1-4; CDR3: CASSELFSQTEKLFF; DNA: TGTGCCAGCAGTGAGCTCTTCAGTCAGACGGAAAAACTGTTTTTT
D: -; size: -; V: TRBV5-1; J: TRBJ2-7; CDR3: CASSLAADSYEQYF; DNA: TGCGCCAGCAGCTTGGCGGCGGACTCCTACGAGCAGTACTTC
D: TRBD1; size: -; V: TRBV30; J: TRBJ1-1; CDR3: CAWSGQGRTEAFF; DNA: TGTGCCTGGAGCGGACAGGGAAGGACTGAAGCTTTCTTT
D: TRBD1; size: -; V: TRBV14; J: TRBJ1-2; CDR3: CASSWDRGYGYTF; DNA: TGTGCCAGCAGCTGGGACAGGGGCTATGGCTACACCTTC
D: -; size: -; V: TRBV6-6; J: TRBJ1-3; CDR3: CASSYSIREGNTIYF; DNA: TGTGCCAGCAGTTACTCGATTAGGGAGGGAAACACCATATATTTT
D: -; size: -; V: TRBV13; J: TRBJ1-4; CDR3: CASSLRGANEKLFF; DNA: TGTGCCAGCAGCTTAAGGGGAGCTAATGAAAAACTGTTTTTT